The sequence of this T cell receptor (beta chain) was determined in a study of T cell repertoires in cytomegalovirus infection. TCRdb analysed the reads with MiXCR anew, one entry per CDR3 protein. Among about 57,000 distinct CDR3 sequences listed, around 21% were seen once. This CDR3 contains 15 residues. The trim removed 2 bases at V and 11 bases at J, leaving 5 bases unmatched. This clonotype occurred a few times. Its target is not known. Sequencing used CD8+ T cells from cultured PBMCs, obtained from culture after CMV antigen stimulation. The chain uses TRBV12-3 or TRBV12-4 and TRBJ2-1; 14 positions agree with TRBD2. This clonotype was obtained from a human donor in good health (CMV status not recorded). Some clones in this sample may be carry-over from other donors' samples. The DNA for the CDR3 is TGTGCCAGCAGTTTATCGACTAGCGGGGGGGCAAAGCAGTTCTTC. Translation: CASSLSTSGGAKQFF.